Below, one T cell receptor (beta chain) is given with its context. Its binding antigen is unknown. There are no base qualities to consult, and no much larger clone falls within one base. This sample was taken from a study of T-cell memory formation after mild COVID-19 (dated by TCRdb to about 2021). Study-wide context: TCR sequence clusters from the two donors were found to be largely donor specific. The cohort was made up of two young adult volunteers, one female and one male, who were previously healthy. T-cell clones expanding and contracting after mild COVID-19 in a couple of donors were tracked by longitudinal TCRalpha and TCRbeta repertoire sequencing.

From a lookup of the germline V gene, CDR1 and CDR2 are SGHTA and FQGNSA. V was cut back by 2 bases and J by 9 bases, leaving a gap of 17 bases between them. Inclusive of the bounding cysteine and phenylalanine, the CDR3 is 16 residues long. The entry retains the CDR3 DNA only, 48 bases that are in frame from base 1. The sequencing machine was an Illumina NovaSeq 6000. Using 5'RACE with constant-segment primers, TCRalpha and TCRbeta cDNA libraries were constructed, with sample barcodes and unique molecular identifiers added in the process. RNA was extracted from every sample with Trizol reagent. Amplification of the libraries took two PCR steps, and the second step added a second sample barcode plus Illumina TruSeq adapters. Sequencing of libraries was performed on an Illumina NovaSeq with 2 x 150 bp paired-end reads. The study's processing was this. The reads were demultiplexed and collapsed into UMI-guided consensus sequences using migec v1.2.7. With mixcr v2.1.11, UMI consensuses were aligned to TRA and TRB V and J templates and assembled into clonotypes. Expanded or contracted clonotypes were those called significant by both edgeR and NoisET, with noise models trained on biological replicates. For edgeR calls, a false discovery rate-adjusted p below 0.01 and a log2 fold-change threshold of 1 were applied. As an exploratory analysis of dynamics, PCA with hierarchical clustering was applied to max-normalized trajectories of the 1000 most abundant clonotypes. Separately sequenced CD4+ and CD8+ repertoires were used to assign a CD4 or CD8 phenotype to each responding clone. The public sequencing data were trimmed at Q25 with fastp and processed into clonotypes with MiXCR by TCRdb, which kept only in-frame beta chains. Entries are consolidated by CDR3 protein sequence, retaining the most common genes and DNA. In this record, the V and J calls reflect TCRdb's handling and not the investigators' own analysis. The sample has under 200,000 distinct CDR3 sequences on record, roughly 12% of them singletons. Jointly, the top ten make up 3% to 4% of the sample.

What the work shows at the level of the full study, not this receptor alone: SARS-CoV-2 specificity of the second-wave clones peaking on day 37 was not confirmed. Clones contracting from day 15 to 85 had balanced CD4/CD8 phenotypes, while a second wave expanding from day 15 to 37 was biased towards CD4+. Contracting CD4+ clones turned up mainly in the CM and EM memory subsets, whereas EMRA was where CD8+ clones were enriched. The detection of some responding clones in pre-infection memory suggests that pre-existing cross-reactive memory T cells joined the SARS-CoV-2 response. Only two mild cases were covered by the study, and larger cohorts that include severe cases with pre-infection samples were considered necessary.

PBMCs were isolated by Ficoll-Paque density gradient centrifugation. Recombination connected TRBV7-2 to TRBJ1-6; no D gene is confidently identified. The TCR was taken from a young man who had mild COVID-19 (a few samples of this study predate the infection). The sample titles of this study are shuffled in the database, so cell type and time point are left out; the donor was told from shared clones. Sequences were obtained from PBMCs or a T cell subset sorted from them (not recorded which). The CDR3 reads CASSLFSGPDISPLHF. The nucleotide sequence reads as follows: TGTGCCAGCAGCTTATTTTCTGGGCCAGACATTTCACCCCTCCACTTT.